The sequence of this TCR beta chain was determined in a study of CD8 T cells in Susac syndrome. cDNA came from roughly 0.53 to 1 ug RNA primed by random hexamers. TCRdb analysed the immunoSEQ multiplex PCR reads with MiXCR anew, one entry per CDR3 protein. Of roughly 110,000 distinct CDR3 sequences listed, approximately 93% are singletons. For this clonotype: The antigen is not known.

Broader study findings: CD8+ clonal expansion in Susac peaked in TEMRA cells and active patients.

Material: CD8+ T cells from PBMCs. The clonotype comes from a human donor with Susac syndrome.

CDR3 coding DNA: TGTGCCAGCAGTACTCCGGGACAGGGGAATAGTGAGCAGTTCTTC. Protein: CASSTPGQGNSEQFF. The chain has TRBV27 and TRBJ2-1, with TRBD1 matching 10 bases. V was pared by 5 bases and J by 9 bases, with 10 bases of the junction left unmatched. The CDR3 covers 15 residues. Germline V gives CDR1 MNHEY, CDR2 SMNVEV (reference sequence).